The 28 T cell receptor beta chains below were found in one sample sequenced in a study of cytomegalovirus exposure and HLA in healthy donors. A multiplex PCR was run with 60 Vbeta primers and 13 Jbeta primers. Sequencing used immunoSEQ multiplex PCR; TCRdb keeps in-frame clones, though not all of them. The sample consists of around 80,000 clones, around 60% of them appearing once. Sequenced sample: PBMCs. These receptors were obtained from a male donor in good health and CMV-seropositive.

V and J are TRBV30 and TRBJ1-1, with TRBD1 identical over 7 bases. Trimming cost V 3 bases and J 2 bases; bases outside gene matches: 9. This CDR3 region has 15 residues. The germline V gene encodes CDR1 GTSNPN and CDR2 SVGIG (reference sequence). The CDR3 spells CAWSFLRGRNTEAFF. CDR3 sequence (DNA): TGTGCCTGGAGCTTCTTAAGGGGGCGAAACACTGAAGCTTTCTTT.

The chain couples TRBV7-8 to TRBJ1-5; the match to TRBD2 covers 7 bases. The last part of the DNA fits TRBJ2-3 better; the J call may be wrong. The CDR3 extends over 11 amino acids. Germline V gene sequence: CDR1 SGHVS, CDR2 FQNEAQ. The CDR3 DNA reads as TGTGCCAGCAGCGCGGGGGAGCCCCAGTATTTT. Its translation is CASSAGEPQYF.

V and J are TRBV1 and TRBJ1-2; the table's D call, TRBD1, was not checked against the DNA. TRBV1 is a known pseudogene. The CDR3 sequence is 14 residues long. The CDR3 DNA is TGCACCAGCAGCCAAAAAAAAGGGGTCTATGGCTACACCTTC. This encodes CTSSQKKGVYGYTF.

This chain connects TRBV4-3 to TRBJ2-6; D is undetermined. Germline V gene sequence: CDR1 LGHNA, CDR2 YSLEER. V lost 0 bases, J lost 2 bases, and 11 bases lay in between. CDR3 size: 17 residues. CDR3 bases: TGCGCCAGCAGCCAAGATGGCGGCACCCCTGGGGCCAACGTCCTGACTTTC. This encodes CASSQDGGTPGANVLTF.

V is TRBV5-1 and J is TRBJ2-7; TRBD1 agrees at 12 bases. From germline, CDR1 is SGHRS and CDR2 YFSETQ. Unmatched junction bases numbered 8, after V lost 4 bases and J lost 9 bases. The CDR3 is made up of 14 amino acids. CDR3 sequence: CASSPGTGGNVQYF. The CDR3 DNA reads TGCGCCAGCAGCCCCGGGACAGGGGGCAATGTGCAGTACTTC. The full variable domain, with the rest looked up from reference TRBV5-1 and TRBJ2-7, is KAGVTQTPRYLIKTRGQQVTLSCSPISGHRSVSWYQQTPGQGLQFLFEYFSETQRNKGNFPGRFSGRQFSNSRSEMNVSTLELGDSALYLCASSPGTGGNVQYFGPGTRLTVT.

This clone was seen only once. The chain joins TRBV7-9 to TRBJ2-7, with 10 bases matching TRBD1. CDR1 and CDR2 (germline): SEHNR, FQNEAQ (reference sequence). Unmatched junction bases numbered 8, after V lost 3 bases and J lost 6 bases. The CDR3 runs 15 residues. In nucleotides, the CDR3 is TGTGCCAGCAGCTTGGCCGAGACAGGGGGCGGCGAGCAGTACTTC. Translating it yields CASSLAETGGGEQYF. Drawing the rest from reference TRBV7-9 and TRBJ2-7, the complete variable domain is DTGVSQNPRHKITKRGQNVTFRCDPISEHNRLYWYRQTLGQGPEFLTYFQNEAQLEKSRLLSDRFSAERPKGSFSTLEIQRTEQGDSAMYLCASSLAETGGGEQYFGPGTRLTVT.

This clone was seen only once. J is TRBJ1-1 and V is TRBV29-1; 8 bases line up with TRBD1. After removal of 7 bases from V and 5 bases from J, the junction contained 6 bases not matched to a gene. From germline, CDR1 is SQVTM and CDR2 ANQGSEA. This CDR3 has 12 residues. The CDR3 region is CSAGQGRTEAFF. The CDR3, as DNA: TGCAGCGCTGGACAGGGACGAACTGAAGCTTTCTTT.

This clone came up a few times. The CDR3 nucleotides read TGTGCCAGCAGCGTAGTGGTAGGAGCCGGGGAGCTGTTTTTT. Protein sequence: CASSVVVGAGELFF. The V and J genes are TRBV9 and TRBJ2-2; D uncertain. This CDR3 has 14 amino acids. The germline CDR1 and CDR2 sequences are SGDLS and YYNGEE. V lost 0 bases and J 6 bases, leaving 9 bases between the germline ends.

This clone was counted only a few times. V gene TRBV4-2 combines with J gene TRBJ1-1, with D maybe TRBD1 (6 bases). This CDR3 contains 15 residues. Trimming left V 7 bases short and J 1 base short, with 16 bases between. Germline V lookup: CDR1 LGHNA, CDR2 YNFKEQ. The DNA of the CDR3 is TGTGCCAGCACCAACCTCGGACAGCCGAACACTGAAGCTTTCTTT. Amino acid sequence: CASTNLGQPNTEAFF.

The chain couples TRBV30 to TRBJ2-7; the D gene is possibly TRBD1 (5 bases). Trimming took 1 base from V and 2 from J, leaving 15 bases between them. Germline CDR1 and CDR2: GTSNPN and SVGIG (reference sequence). CDR3 length: 15 amino acids. The CDR3 here is CAWSGTGHAAYEQYF. The CDR3 bases are TGTGCCTGGAGTGGGACCGGACACGCCGCCTACGAGCAGTACTTC.

The chain uses TRBV19 and TRBJ2-1; TRBD1 agrees at 11 bases. Germline CDR1 LNHDA, CDR2 SQIVND (reference sequence). V was pared by 3 bases and J by 7 bases, with 8 bases of the junction left unmatched. CDR3 size: 16 residues. This CDR3 is CASSILRDRGWNEQFF. The CDR3 DNA follows: TGTGCCAGTAGTATTCTCCGGGACAGGGGGTGGAATGAGCAGTTCTTC.

The chain joins TRBV18 to TRBJ2-7; TRBD1 is a possible D gene (6 bases). The V and J ends lost 1 base and 2 bases respectively, with 9 bases between them. The CDR3 has 14 residues. CDR1 is KGHSH and CDR2 is LQKENI in the germline V gene. The CDR3 bases are TGTGCCAGCTCACCACGGGACAAAGCCTACGAGCAGTACTTC. This codes for CASSPRDKAYEQYF.

This clone was picked up a small number of times. V and J are TRBV28 and TRBJ1-5, with 9 bases that match TRBD1. Germline trimming cut 5 bases from V and 5 bases from J; bases unmatched to any gene: 4. Per the germline V gene, CDR1 is MDHEN and CDR2 is SYDVKM. This CDR3 region has 14 residues. The CDR3 here is CASSKTGGDQPQHF. Here the CDR3 DNA reads TGTGCCAGCAGTAAGACAGGGGGGGATCAGCCCCAGCATTTT.

The V gene is TRBV2, the J gene TRBJ1-1, with D possibly being TRBD1 (6 bases). This CDR3 spans 13 amino acids. Germline assignment: CDR1 SNHLY and CDR2 FYNNEI. The germline V and J ends were trimmed by 5 bases and 1 base, with 8 bases remaining between them. CDR3 region: CASSTGRNTEAFF. The CDR3 DNA sequence: TGTGCCAGCAGTACAGGGAGGAACACTGAAGCTTTCTTT.

The chain joins TRBV19 to TRBJ2-1; D is undetermined. Looked up from germline, CDR1 is LNHDA and CDR2 is SQIVND (reference sequence). V lost 3 bases and J 5 bases, leaving 5 bases between the germline ends. The CDR3 is 12 residues long. The CDR3 nucleotides read TGTGCCAGTAGTATCCTTGACAATGAGCAGTTCTTC. Amino acid sequence: CASSILDNEQFF.

This clone was seen a handful of times. The chain couples TRBV28 to TRBJ2-7; 9 bases are shared with TRBD2. Germline V gene lookup returns CDR1 MDHEN and CDR2 SYDVKM. The CDR3 is 14 amino acids. V lost 6 bases, J lost 3 bases, and 6 bases stayed unmatched. The CDR3 here is CASRPTSGVYEQYF. CDR3 coding DNA: TGTGCCAGCAGACCGACTAGCGGAGTCTACGAGCAGTACTTC. Based on the CDR3 plus reference TRBV28 and TRBJ2-7, the full variable domain is DVKVTQSSRYLVKRTGEKVFLECVQDMDHENMFWYRQDPGLGLRLIYFSYDVKMKEKGDIPEGYSVSREKKERFSLILESASTNQTSMYLCASRPTSGVYEQYFGPGTRLTVT.

The V gene is TRBV7-2, the J gene TRBJ1-2, with 7 bases fitting TRBD1. The germline gives CDR1 SGHTA, CDR2 FQGNSA. The CDR3 length is 15 residues. Trimming at V came to 6 bases and at J to 6 bases, leaving 13 bases not matched to a gene. The CDR3 sequence: CASSLPGQRGNGYTF. The CDR3 DNA sequence: TGTGCCAGCAGTCTGCCGGGACAGAGAGGGAATGGCTACACCTTC.

This clone was counted only a few times. The chain uses TRBV5-6 and TRBJ1-6; D is undetermined. The CDR3 runs 17 residues. Germline V gives CDR1 SGHDT, CDR2 YYEEEE. V dropped 0 bases and J dropped 2 bases, with 12 bases sitting between them. The CDR3 DNA reads as TGTGCCAGCAGCTTGGACGCGTCCGATCCCTATAATTCACCCCTCCACTTT. Protein: CASSLDASDPYNSPLHF.

This clone was seen a handful of times. The V gene is TRBV7-9, the J gene TRBJ1-6, with 10 bases aligning to TRBD1. J was trimmed by 0 bases and V by 5 bases; bases with no gene match: 7. Per the germline V gene, CDR1 is SEHNR and CDR2 is FQNEAQ (reference sequence). This CDR3 has 18 residues. CDR3 protein: CASSADRGPSSYNSPLHF. In nucleotides, the CDR3 is TGTGCCAGCAGCGCTGACAGGGGGCCTAGCTCCTATAATTCACCCCTCCACTTT. Combining the CDR3 with reference TRBV7-9 and TRBJ1-6 gives the whole variable domain DTGVSQNPRHKITKRGQNVTFRCDPISEHNRLYWYRQTLGQGPEFLTYFQNEAQLEKSRLLSDRFSAERPKGSFSTLEIQRTEQGDSAMYLCASSADRGPSSYNSPLHFGNGTRLTVT.

This chain connects TRBV23-1 to TRBJ1-5; weak D call: TRBD1 (6 bases). TRBV23-1 is placed among ORFs of uncertain function. The CDR3 runs 19 residues. V was clipped by 0 bases and J by 7 bases, with 25 bases between them. The DNA for the CDR3 is TGCGCCAGCAGTCAATCGGGACTTAGCCCCCGGGGGGCGCACCAGCCCCAGCATTTT. Encoded protein: CASSQSGLSPRGAHQPQHF.

The V and J genes are TRBV7-3 and TRBJ2-1; possible D gene TRBD1, 6 bases. The V end lost 5 bases, the J end lost 4 bases, and 15 bases lay between the germline ends. The CDR3 is made up of 15 amino acids. The germline V gene has CDR1 SGHTA and CDR2 FQGTGA. The CDR3 region has the DNA TGTGCCAGCAGCCCGCCCGGGACAAATTACAATGAGCAGTTCTTC. This codes for CASSPPGTNYNEQFF.

This clone was found a few times. The chain employs TRBV28 and TRBJ1-1, with a weak D call TRBD1 (6 bases). Germline V CDR1 and CDR2: MDHEN, SYDVKM. Trimming shortened V by 3 bases and J by 4 bases, and 15 bases separated the two germline ends. This CDR3 is built from 15 residues. The CDR3 region has the DNA TGTGCCAGCAGTTTTCCCAGGGGTGAGGGCACTGAAGCTTTCTTT. Residues: CASSFPRGEGTEAFF.

The J gene is TRBJ2-1, the V gene TRBV4-2, with TRBD2 identical over 14 bases. This CDR3 has 19 residues. V was pared by 0 bases and J by 2 bases, with 6 bases of the junction left unmatched. Germline CDR1 reads LGHNA; CDR2 reads YNFKEQ. CDR3 sequence (DNA): TGTGCCAGCAGCCAAGAGACTAGCGGGGGGGTATTAACCTACAATGAGCAGTTCTTC. Translating it yields CASSQETSGGVLTYNEQFF.

The chain recombines TRBV7-9 with TRBJ1-2; TRBD1 is a possible D gene (5 bases). This CDR3 has 14 amino acids. Trimming left V 6 bases short and J 1 base short, with 12 bases between. Germline-derived CDR1 and CDR2 are SEHNR and FQNEAQ (reference sequence). The CDR3 DNA is TGTGCCAGCAGGGTGCAGGGCGGTAACTATGGCTACACCTTC. This encodes CASRVQGGNYGYTF.

The chain links TRBV27 to TRBJ2-1; the match to TRBD1 covers 11 bases. The germline V gene has CDR1 MNHEY and CDR2 SMNVEV (reference sequence). The trim removed 7 bases at V and 4 bases at J, leaving 6 bases unmatched. This CDR3 is 15 amino acids long. The CDR3 sequence is CASTPWDRGYNEQFF. The CDR3 DNA reads TGTGCCAGCACCCCTTGGGACAGGGGGTACAATGAGCAGTTCTTC.

The rearrangement joins TRBV27 to TRBJ2-7, with 8 bases that match TRBD1. The V gene end was trimmed by 5 bases and the J gene end by 2 bases; junction bases not matched to a gene: 8. This CDR3 has 15 residues. The V gene's germline CDR1 is MNHEY and CDR2 SMNVEV (reference sequence). In DNA form, the CDR3 reads TGTGCCAGCAGTCCCGGACAGGGTGGTACCTACGAGCAGTACTTC. It codes for CASSPGQGGTYEQYF.

The rearrangement links TRBV6-6 to TRBJ2-3; 8 bases are a match to TRBD1. From germline, CDR1 is MNHNY and CDR2 SVGAGI (reference sequence). The J segment lost 3 bases and the V segment lost 6 bases, leaving 11 bases of the junction unmatched. The CDR3 length is 16 residues. For the CDR3, the DNA is TGTGCCAGCAGCCCCCTTTTGGGACAGGCTACAGATACGCAGTATTTT. It specifies CASSPLLGQATDTQYF.

A remark on this clone: Germline is not matched at one junction end, which may reflect a read error. V and J are TRBV7-9 and TRBJ2-7; 7 bases align to TRBD1. The CDR3 has 12 residues. The germline V gene has CDR1 SEHNR and CDR2 FQNEAQ (reference sequence). CDR3 DNA: TGTTCCAGCAGCCGGACAGGTTACGAGCAGTACTTC. It translates to CSSSRTGYEQYF. Based on the CDR3 plus reference TRBV7-9 and TRBJ2-7, the full variable domain is DTGVSQNPRHKITKRGQNVTFRCDPISEHNRLYWYRQTLGQGPEFLTYFQNEAQLEKSRLLSDRFSAERPKGSFSTLEIQRTEQGDSAMYLCSSSRTGYEQYFGPGTRLTVT.